The present entry profiles one T cell receptor beta chain with its context. Its antigen is unidentified. The entry originates in a study of cytomegalovirus exposure and HLA in healthy donors. Study results and caveats: TCR beta sequences reportedly predicted the HLA-A and HLA-B alleles of most subjects accurately.

60 Vbeta and 13 Jbeta primers were used in PCR. The protocol was immunoSEQ multiplex PCR, while the TCRdb copy is restricted to in-frame clones and leaves out a portion. The sample has approximately 110,000 clones. These donors, healthy bone marrow donors, were studied. V shed 4 bases, J shed 7 bases, and the junction held 8 bases outside the gene matches. The length of the CDR3 is 15 residues. The V gene's germline CDR1 is SGDLS and CDR2 YYNGEE. The TCR originated in a man aged 40-50 years in good health and CMV-seronegative. The chain combines TRBV9 with TRBJ1-4; TRBD1 aligns across 9 bases. Sequenced: PBMCs. The chain's CDR3 is CASSLEGTGLEKLFF. CDR3 sequence (DNA): TGTGCCAGCAGCTTAGAGGGGACAGGGCTTGAAAAACTGTTTTTT.